This T cell receptor (beta chain) came from a study of human T cells and chemical hapten exposure. Study-wide context: From small differences in pooled library volume came most of the variation in per-sample TCR yields.

For the library, individual cDNA molecules each received unique molecular identifiers. Each CDR3 protein gets one entry after TCRdb re-called the RACE reads with MiXCR. There are a few hundred thousand distinct CDR3 sequences in the sample; over 8% occur only once, and roughly 2.5% lies in the top ten. In regard to this clonotype: Its antigen is undetermined.

Time point defined: pre-sensitization, week 0. Regarding treatment: therapeutic diphenylcyclopropenone sensitization with weekly scalp DPC. General study findings and limits: Large CDR3 similarity clusters arose significantly more often from expanded TCRs than from controls. There was no change with DPC sensitization in TCRs above 1 in 1000 frequency.

The TCR comes from a woman aged 40-49 years with alopecia areata. Some clones in this sample may be carry-over from other donors' samples. The specimen comprised whole blood, sampled in connection with sensitization to the hapten diphenylcyclopropenone (DPC).

CDR3 region: CASSQTGNQPQHF. The DNA of the CDR3 is TGTGCCAGCAGCCAAACAGGGAATCAGCCCCAGCATTTT. The rearrangement joins TRBV5-5 to TRBJ1-5; D is perhaps TRBD1 (6 bases). V was pared by 4 bases and J by 4 bases, with 9 bases between. The CDR3 is 13 amino acids. Looked up from germline, CDR1 is SGHKS and CDR2 is YYEKEE (reference sequence).